This entry features one T cell receptor beta chain sequence. The count of this clone is one. Its antigen has not been determined. The input lacks base qualities; no much larger clone sits a single base away. Using the deep immunoSEQ assay, multiplex PCR amplified TCR CDR3 regions from genomic DNA. Extracted genomic DNA from each cell subset was distributed evenly across all wells of several immunoSEQ 96-well plates, and each plate was treated as a replicate. For sorted subsets, 150 to 250 ng genomic DNA, equal to 30,000 or so T cell genomes, was loaded into each replicate PCR. Purified libraries were measured with a Qubit 3.0 fluorometer, size-checked on a Bioanalyzer 2100, and measured again with the KAPA Library Quantification kit. A separate single-read 150-cycle Illumina NextSeq 550 flow cell was used to sequence each immunoSEQ 96-well plate. Turning to the authors' computational methods: Because the immunoSEQ output included only junctional sequences and no quality scores, the filtering could not be the same as the filtering used for full-length reads. Sequences were annotated with PyIR, a Python wrapper for IgBLAST v1.9, using IMGT germline references to assign V/J genes and CDR3. Reads with weak V/J assignments (E-value above 1e-6), missing CDR3, stop codons, out-of-frame junctions, or ambiguous translated residues were removed. V3J clonotypes were defined by identical inferred V gene, J gene, and CDR3 amino acid sequence. To compute the percentage overlap between repertoires, the number of shared unique clonotypes was divided by the size of the smaller repertoire. Richness of each repertoire was evaluated using RTK rarefaction, the Chao1 estimator, and Recon v2.1 estimates of unobserved clonotypes. Generation probabilities for all TCRbeta clonotypes obtained by the gDNA method from a handful of donors were computed using OLGA. Held by TCRdb, this immuneACCESS table contains in-frame sequences only and omits some clones. Under half of the omission traces to an unresolved V gene where checked; the cause of the rest is unknown. V, J and clone size reflect that table, while D and trimming were determined from the DNA. The sample table records 550,000 to 700,000 clones; about three quarters of these occur just once. The top ten clones comprise 1.5% to 2% of the sample.

The sample originates from a study of shared clonotypes between healthy human individuals (dated by TCRdb to about 2020). The study in broad terms: A couple of women and three men aged 18 to 49 years were included in the cohort. For each donor, CD4 naive and CD4 memory were each given three plates, CD8 naive was given two plates, and CD8 memory was given one plate. To estimate repertoire size and how much clonotype sharing occurs between individuals, the study deeply sequenced the blood TCR repertoires of roughly 5 healthy adults. Libraries were prepared and TCR repertoires were sequenced by different laboratories using diverse techniques, in order to increase sequencing depth and limit assay-specific biases. Each donor's leukapheresis produced roughly between roughly 0.94 and 9.5 billion PBMCs.

CDR1 SGHRS and CDR2 YFSETQ are derived from the germline V gene. Spanning cysteine to phenylalanine, the CDR3 consists of 18 amino acids. The entry retains the CDR3 DNA only, 54 bases that are in frame from base 1. The V end gives up 0 bases and the J end 1 base, leaving 13 bases in the junction not matched to a gene. Study-level results and caveats: Only blood was sampled, and tissue TCR repertoires likely differ from those in blood. Compared with non-shared clonotypes, the clonotypes found in all four sorted-subset donors had higher generation probabilities. Pairwise subsampling led to the expectation that sequencing depth would affect the degree of clonotype sharing among donors. Rarefaction of sorted-subset datasets indicated incomplete sequencing despite the large sequencing depth. The small number of donors limited the genetic and exposure-history diversity represented. About 4.5% of naive CD4, approximately 3.7% of naive CD8, approximately 2% of memory CD4, and about 0.4% of memory CD8 clonotypes were shared across several donors. Naive subsets generally had larger estimated clonotype richness than memory subsets.

Donors were healthy HIV-negative adults with no recently reported acute infections or vaccinations. All donors were Caucasian adults living in Nashville, Tennessee, USA. CD4+ T cells were enriched by magnetic negative selection; naive cells were then positively selected on CD45RA, and the negative fraction formed the memory subset. After blood collection by leukapheresis, PBMCs were isolated using Ficoll-Histopaque density gradient centrifugation and then cryopreserved in the vapor phase of liquid nitrogen. Analytical flow cytometry was used to check the purity and quantity of each magnetically sorted T cell population. Each sorted fraction had its genomic DNA isolated and then quantified by UV absorbance on a Nanodrop 2000c.

The clonotype comes from a woman in her twenties or thirties in good health. Recombination linked TRBV5-1 to TRBJ2-7, with 7 bases aligning to TRBD2. Sequenced sample: memory CD4+ T cells sorted from blood. The sample's cell subset or site, from its label and the paper: CD45RA-negative fraction. The DNA sequence reads TGCGCCAGCAGCTTGGGACCCGGACAACCGGGAGGATCCTACGAGCAGTACTTC. It encodes CASSLGPGQPGGSYEQYF. With all but the CDR3 taken from the reference TRBV5-1 and TRBJ2-7 genes, the full variable domain is: KAGVTQTPRYLIKTRGQQVTLSCSPISGHRSVSWYQQTPGQGLQFLFEYFSETQRNKGNFPGRFSGRQFSNSRSEMNVSTLELGDSALYLCASSLGPGQPGGSYEQYFGPGTRLTVT.